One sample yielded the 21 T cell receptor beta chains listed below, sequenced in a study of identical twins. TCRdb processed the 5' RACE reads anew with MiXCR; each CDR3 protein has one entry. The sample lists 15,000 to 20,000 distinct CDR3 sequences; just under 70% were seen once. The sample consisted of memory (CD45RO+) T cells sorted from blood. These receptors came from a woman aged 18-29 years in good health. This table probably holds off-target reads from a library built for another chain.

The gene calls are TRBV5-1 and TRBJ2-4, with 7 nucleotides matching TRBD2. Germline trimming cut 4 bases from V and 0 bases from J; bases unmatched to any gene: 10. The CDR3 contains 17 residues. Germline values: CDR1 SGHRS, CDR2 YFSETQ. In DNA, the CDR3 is TGCGCCAGCAGCCCTCGACTAGCAGACCTAGCCAAAAACATTCAGTACTTC. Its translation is CASSPRLADLAKNIQYF.

The CDR3 region has the DNA TGTGCCACCAGCGTAACGGCCCGGTACAATGAGCAGTTCTTC. This codes for CATSVTARYNEQFF. The J gene is TRBJ2-1, the V gene TRBV15; D not resolved. CDR3 length equals 14 residues. The germline CDR1 and CDR2 sequences are LNHNV and YYDKDF (reference sequence). Trimming pared 5 bases from V and 4 bases from J, leaving 12 bases between. Variable domain in full (rest from reference TRBV15 and TRBJ2-1): DAMVIQNPRYQVTQFGKPVTLSCSQTLNHNVMYWYQQKSSQAPKLLFHYYDKDFNNEADTPDNFQSRRPNTSFCFLDIRSPGLGDTAMYLCATSVTARYNEQFFGPGTRLTVL.

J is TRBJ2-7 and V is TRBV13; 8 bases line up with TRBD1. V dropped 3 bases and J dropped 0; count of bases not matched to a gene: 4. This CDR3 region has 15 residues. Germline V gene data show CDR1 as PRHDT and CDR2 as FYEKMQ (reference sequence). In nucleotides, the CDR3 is TGTGCCAGCAGCTTCGGACAGGGCGCCTCCTACGAGCAGTACTTC. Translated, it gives CASSFGQGASYEQYF. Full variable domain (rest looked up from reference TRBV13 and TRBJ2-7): AAGVIQSPRHLIKEKRETATLKCYPIPRHDTVYWYQQGPGQDPQFLISFYEKMQSDKGSIPDRFSAQQFSDYHSELNMSSLELGDSALYFCASSFGQGASYEQYFGPGTRLTVT.

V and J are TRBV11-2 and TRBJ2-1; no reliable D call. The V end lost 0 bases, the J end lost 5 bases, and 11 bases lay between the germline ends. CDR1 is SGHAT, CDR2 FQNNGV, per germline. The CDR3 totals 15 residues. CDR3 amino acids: CASSLDGSADNEQFF. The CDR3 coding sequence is TGTGCCAGCAGCTTAGATGGTTCGGCGGACAATGAGCAGTTCTTC. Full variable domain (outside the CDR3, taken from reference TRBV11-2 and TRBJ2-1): EAGVAQSPRYKIIEKRQSVAFWCNPISGHATLYWYQQILGQGPKLLIQFQNNGVVDDSQLPKDRFSAERLKGVDSTLKIQPAKLEDSAVYLCASSLDGSADNEQFFGPGTRLTVL.

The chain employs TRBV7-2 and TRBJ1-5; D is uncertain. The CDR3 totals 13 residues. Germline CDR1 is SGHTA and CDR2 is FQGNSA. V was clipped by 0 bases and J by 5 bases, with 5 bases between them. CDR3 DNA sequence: TGTGCCAGCAGCTTAGCATCCGATCAGCCCCAGCATTTT. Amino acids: CASSLASDQPQHF.

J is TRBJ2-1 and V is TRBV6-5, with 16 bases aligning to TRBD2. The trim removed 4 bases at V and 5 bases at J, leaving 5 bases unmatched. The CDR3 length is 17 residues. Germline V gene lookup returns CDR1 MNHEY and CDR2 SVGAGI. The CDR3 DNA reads TGTGCCAGCAGTTCACCGGGACTAGCGGGAGGGCACAATGAGCAGTTCTTC. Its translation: CASSSPGLAGGHNEQFF.

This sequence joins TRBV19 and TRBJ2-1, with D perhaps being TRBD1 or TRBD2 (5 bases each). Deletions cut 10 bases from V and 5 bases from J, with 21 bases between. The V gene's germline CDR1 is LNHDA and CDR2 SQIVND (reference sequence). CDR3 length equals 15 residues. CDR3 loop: CATLRRDRGDNEQFF. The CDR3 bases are TGTGCCACCCTAAGAAGGGACCGAGGGGACAATGAGCAGTTCTTC.

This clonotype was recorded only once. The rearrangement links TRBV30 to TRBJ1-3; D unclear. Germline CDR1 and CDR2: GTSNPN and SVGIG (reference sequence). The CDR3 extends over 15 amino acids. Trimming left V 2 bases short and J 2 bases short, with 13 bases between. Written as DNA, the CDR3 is TGTGCCTGGAGTCGGTCGGGTAGGGCTGGAAACACCATATATTTT. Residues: CAWSRSGRAGNTIYF.

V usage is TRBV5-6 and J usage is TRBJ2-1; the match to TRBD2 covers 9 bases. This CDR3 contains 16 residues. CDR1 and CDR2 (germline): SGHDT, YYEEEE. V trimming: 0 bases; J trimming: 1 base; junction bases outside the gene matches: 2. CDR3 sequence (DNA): TGTGCCAGCAGCTTGGATGGACTAGCGTCCTACAATGAGCAGTTCTTC. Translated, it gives CASSLDGLASYNEQFF.

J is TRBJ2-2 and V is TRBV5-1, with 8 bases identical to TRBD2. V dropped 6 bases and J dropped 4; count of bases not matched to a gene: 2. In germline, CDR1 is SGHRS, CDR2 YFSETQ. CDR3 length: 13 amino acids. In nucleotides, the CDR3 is TGCGCCAGCATGGCGGGAGGCACCGGGGAGCTGTTTTTT. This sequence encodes CASMAGGTGELFF.

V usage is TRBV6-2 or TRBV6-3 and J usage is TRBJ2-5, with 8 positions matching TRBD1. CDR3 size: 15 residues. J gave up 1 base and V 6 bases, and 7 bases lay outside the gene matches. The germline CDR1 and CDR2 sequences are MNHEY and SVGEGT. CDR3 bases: TGTGCCAGCAGCAGGACAGGGACAGTCCAAGAGACCCAGTACTTC. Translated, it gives CASSRTGTVQETQYF.

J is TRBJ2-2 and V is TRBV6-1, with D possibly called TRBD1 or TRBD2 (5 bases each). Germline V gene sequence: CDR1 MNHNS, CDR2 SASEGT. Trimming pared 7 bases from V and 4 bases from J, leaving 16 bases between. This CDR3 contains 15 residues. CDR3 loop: CASTTGSRGTGELFF. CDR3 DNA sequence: TGTGCCAGCACCACGGGGTCGAGGGGCACCGGGGAGCTGTTTTTT.

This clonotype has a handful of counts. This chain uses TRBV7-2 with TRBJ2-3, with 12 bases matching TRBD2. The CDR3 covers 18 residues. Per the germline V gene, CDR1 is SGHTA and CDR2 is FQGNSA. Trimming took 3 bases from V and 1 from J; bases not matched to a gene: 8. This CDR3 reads CASSFRLAGVGGTDTQYF. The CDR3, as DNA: TGTGCCAGCAGCTTTAGACTAGCGGGAGTCGGGGGCACAGATACGCAGTATTTT. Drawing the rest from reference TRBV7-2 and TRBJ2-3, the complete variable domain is GAGVSQSPSNKVTEKGKDVELRCDPISGHTALYWYRQSLGQGLEFLIYFQGNSAPDKSGLPSDRFSAERTGGSVSTLTIQRTQQEDSAVYLCASSFRLAGVGGTDTQYFGPGTRLTVL.

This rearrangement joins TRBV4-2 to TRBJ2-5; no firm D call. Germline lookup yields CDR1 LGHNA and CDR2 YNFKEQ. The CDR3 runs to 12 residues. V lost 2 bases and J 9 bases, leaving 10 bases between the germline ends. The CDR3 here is CASSQQTSAQYF. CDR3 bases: TGTGCCAGCAGCCAACAGACCTCAGCCCAGTACTTC.

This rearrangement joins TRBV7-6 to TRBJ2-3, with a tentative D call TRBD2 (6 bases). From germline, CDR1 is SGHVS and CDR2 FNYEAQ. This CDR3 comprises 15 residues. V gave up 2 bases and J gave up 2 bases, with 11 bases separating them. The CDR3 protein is CASSLRGGTTDTQYF. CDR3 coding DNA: TGTGCCAGCAGCTTAAGAGGAGGGACCACAGATACGCAGTATTTT.

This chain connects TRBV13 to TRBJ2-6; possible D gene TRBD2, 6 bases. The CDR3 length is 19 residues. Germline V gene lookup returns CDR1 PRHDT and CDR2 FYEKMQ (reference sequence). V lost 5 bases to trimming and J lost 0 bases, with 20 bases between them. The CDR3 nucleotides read TGTGCCAGCAGCCCCGTCGGGGGAGGACGGCTCTCTGGGGCCAACGTCCTGACTTTC. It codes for CASSPVGGGRLSGANVLTF.

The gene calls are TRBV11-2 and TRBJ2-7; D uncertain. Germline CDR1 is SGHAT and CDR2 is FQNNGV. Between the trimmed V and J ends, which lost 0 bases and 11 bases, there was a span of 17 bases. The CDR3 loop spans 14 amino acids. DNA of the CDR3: TGTGCCAGCAGCTTAGATGGGGTTGGTCTCTGGAAGTACTTC. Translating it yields CASSLDGVGLWKYF.

CDR3 sequence: CASSTPGTPSYNEQFF. The CDR3 coding sequence is TGTGCCAGCAGTACCCCCGGGACGCCCTCCTACAATGAGCAGTTCTTC. This chain links TRBV2 with TRBJ2-1; D possibly uses TRBD1 or TRBD2 (5 bases each). The CDR3 totals 16 residues. Germline loops: CDR1 SNHLY, CDR2 FYNNEI. V gave up 5 bases and J gave up 0 bases, with 14 bases separating them.

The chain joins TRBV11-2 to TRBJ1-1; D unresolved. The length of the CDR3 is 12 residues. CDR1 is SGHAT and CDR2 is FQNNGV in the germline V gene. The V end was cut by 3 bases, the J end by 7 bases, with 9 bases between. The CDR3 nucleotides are TGTGCCAGCAGCTTCGCTGGCGTTGAAGCTTTCTTT. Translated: CASSFAGVEAFF. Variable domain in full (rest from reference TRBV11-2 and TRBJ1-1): EAGVAQSPRYKIIEKRQSVAFWCNPISGHATLYWYQQILGQGPKLLIQFQNNGVVDDSQLPKDRFSAERLKGVDSTLKIQPAKLEDSAVYLCASSFAGVEAFFGQGTRLTVV.

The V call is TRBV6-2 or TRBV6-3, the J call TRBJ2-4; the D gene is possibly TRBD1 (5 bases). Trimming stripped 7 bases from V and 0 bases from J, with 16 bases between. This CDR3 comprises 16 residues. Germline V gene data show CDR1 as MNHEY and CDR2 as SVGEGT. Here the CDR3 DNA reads TGTGCCAGCAAAAACAGGACCCTTATAGCCAAAAACATTCAGTACTTC. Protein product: CASKNRTLIAKNIQYF.

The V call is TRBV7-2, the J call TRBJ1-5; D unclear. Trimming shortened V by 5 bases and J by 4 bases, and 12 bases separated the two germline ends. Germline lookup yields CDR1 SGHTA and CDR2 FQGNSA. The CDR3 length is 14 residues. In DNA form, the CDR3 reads TGTGCCAGCAGCGTATCCGGGGTGAATCAGCCCCAGCATTTT. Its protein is CASSVSGVNQPQHF.